This T cell receptor (beta chain) derives from a study of shared clonotypes between healthy human individuals. Produced via immunoSEQ multiplex PCR; TCRdb's table is partial and in-frame only. The sample lists about 480,000 clones, 79% occurring once. The CDR3 covers 14 residues. Per the germline V gene, CDR1 is SGHRS and CDR2 is YFSETQ. With 2 bases clipped from V and 1 base from J, the junction kept 2 bases outside the gene matches. This clone showed up just once. Different DNA sequences within this sample yield the same CDR3. The chain links TRBV5-1 to TRBJ2-7; 8 bases align to TRBD1. This TCR was sampled from a woman aged 40-49 years in good health. Some clones in this sample may be carry-over from other donors' samples. The source material was PBMCs. The CDR3 protein is CASSFGTGSYEQYF. The CDR3 region has the DNA TGCGCCAGCAGCTTCGGGACAGGATCCTACGAGCAGTACTTC.